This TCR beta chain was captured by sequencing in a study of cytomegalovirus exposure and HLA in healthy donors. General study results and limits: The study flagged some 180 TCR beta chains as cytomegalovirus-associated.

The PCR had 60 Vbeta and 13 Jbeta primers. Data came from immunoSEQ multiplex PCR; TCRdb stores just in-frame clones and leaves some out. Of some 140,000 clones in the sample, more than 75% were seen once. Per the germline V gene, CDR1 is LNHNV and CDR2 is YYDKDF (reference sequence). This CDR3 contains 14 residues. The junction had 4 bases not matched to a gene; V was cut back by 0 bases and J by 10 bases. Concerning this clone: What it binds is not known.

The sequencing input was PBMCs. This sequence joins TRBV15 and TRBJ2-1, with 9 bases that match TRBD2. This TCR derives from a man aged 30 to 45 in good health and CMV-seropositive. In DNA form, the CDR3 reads TGTGCCACCAGCAGAGATGAGGGACTAGCAGAGCAGTTCTTC. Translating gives CATSRDEGLAEQFF. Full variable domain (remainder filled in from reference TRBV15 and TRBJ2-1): DAMVIQNPRYQVTQFGKPVTLSCSQTLNHNVMYWYQQKSSQAPKLLFHYYDKDFNNEADTPDNFQSRRPNTSFCFLDIRSPGLGDTAMYLCATSRDEGLAEQFFGPGTRLTVL.